This T cell receptor (beta chain) was sequenced in a study of CXCR3-negative and CXCR3-positive naive CD8 T cells. In regard to this clonotype: Its antigen is unidentified.

UMI-tagged TRB cDNA libraries were built via 5' RACE. TCRdb processed the 5' RACE reads again and assigns one entry to each CDR3 protein, with no DNA. This repertoire comprises roughly 130,000 distinct CDR3 sequences; its ten largest clones make up about 0.54%. The CDR3 consists of 13 residues. CDR1 is SGHRS and CDR2 is YFSETQ in the germline V gene. Findings of the study overall: Compared with CXCR3-negative naive cells, CXCR3-positive naive cells showed more hydrophobic TRB CDR3s. The study inferred TCR strength from TRB CDR3 properties and found comparable surface CD5 between naive subsets.

Sorts performed in triplicate captured 250,000 to 350,000 cells each from every CD8+ T cell subset. The chain recombines TRBV5-1 with TRBJ1-1. Sequencing was carried out using naive CXCR3+ CD8+ T cells from blood. Subset meaning: CD45RO-CCR7+CD27+CD95- naive CD8+ T cells expressing CXCR3 (TNR3+). This TCR derives from a human donor in good health. Some clones in this sample may be carry-over from other donors' samples. This CDR3 is CASSEGLDTEAFF.